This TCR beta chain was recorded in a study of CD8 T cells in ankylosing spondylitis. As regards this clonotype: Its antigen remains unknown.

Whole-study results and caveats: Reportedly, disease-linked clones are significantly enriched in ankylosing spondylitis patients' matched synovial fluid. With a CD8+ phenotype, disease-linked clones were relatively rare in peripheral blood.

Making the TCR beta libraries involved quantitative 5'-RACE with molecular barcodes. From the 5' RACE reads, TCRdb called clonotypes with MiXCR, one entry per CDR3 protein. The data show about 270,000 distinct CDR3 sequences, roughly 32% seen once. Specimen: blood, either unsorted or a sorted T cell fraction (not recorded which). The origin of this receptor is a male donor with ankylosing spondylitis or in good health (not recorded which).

CDR3 nucleotides: TGCAGCGTTGATGAGGGGGCTTTCTTT. This sequence encodes CSVDEGAFF. This chain uses TRBV29-1 with TRBJ1-1; possible D gene TRBD1, 5 bases. Germline V lookup: CDR1 SQVTM, CDR2 ANQGSEA. V shed 3 bases and J shed 11 bases, with 7 bases lying between them. The length of the CDR3 is 9 residues.